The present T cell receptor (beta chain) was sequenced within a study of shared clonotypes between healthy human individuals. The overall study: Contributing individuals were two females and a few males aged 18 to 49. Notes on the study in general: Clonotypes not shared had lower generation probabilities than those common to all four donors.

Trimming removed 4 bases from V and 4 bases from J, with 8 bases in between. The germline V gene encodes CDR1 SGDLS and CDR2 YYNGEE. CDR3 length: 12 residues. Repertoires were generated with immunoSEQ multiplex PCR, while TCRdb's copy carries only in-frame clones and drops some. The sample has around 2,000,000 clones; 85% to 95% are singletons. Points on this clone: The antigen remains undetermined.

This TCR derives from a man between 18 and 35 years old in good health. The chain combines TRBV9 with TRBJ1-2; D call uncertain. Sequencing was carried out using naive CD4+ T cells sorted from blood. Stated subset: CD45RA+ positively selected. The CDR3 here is CASSTGVYGYTF. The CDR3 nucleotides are TGTGCCAGCAGCACGGGAGTCTATGGCTACACCTTC.